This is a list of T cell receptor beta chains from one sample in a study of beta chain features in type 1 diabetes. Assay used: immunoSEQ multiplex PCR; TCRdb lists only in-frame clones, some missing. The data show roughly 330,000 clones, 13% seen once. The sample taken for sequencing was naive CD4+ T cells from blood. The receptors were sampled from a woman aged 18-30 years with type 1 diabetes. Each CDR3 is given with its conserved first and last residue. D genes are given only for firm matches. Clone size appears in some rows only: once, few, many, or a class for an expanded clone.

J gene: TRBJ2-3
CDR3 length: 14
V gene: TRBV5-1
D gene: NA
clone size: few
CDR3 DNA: TGCGCCAGCAGCTTGGTAACAGGGTCAGATACGCAGTATTTT
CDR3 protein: CASSLVTGSDTQYF

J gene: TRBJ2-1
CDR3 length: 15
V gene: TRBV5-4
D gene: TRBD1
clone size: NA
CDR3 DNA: TGTGCCAGCAGCTTGGAAGGACAGGGTTACGATGAGCAGTTCTTC
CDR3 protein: CASSLEGQGYDEQFF

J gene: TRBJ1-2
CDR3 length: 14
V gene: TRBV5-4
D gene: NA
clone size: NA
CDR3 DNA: TGTGCCAGCAGCCACGAGCGGCCCGTCTATGGCTACACCTTC
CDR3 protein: CASSHERPVYGYTF

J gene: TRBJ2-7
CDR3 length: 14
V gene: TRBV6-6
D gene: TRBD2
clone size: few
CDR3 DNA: TGTGCCAGCAGTTACAGGCGGGAGAGCTACGAGCAGTACTTC
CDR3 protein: CASSYRRESYEQYF

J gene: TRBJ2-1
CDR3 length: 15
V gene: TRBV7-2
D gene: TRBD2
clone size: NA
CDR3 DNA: TGTGCCAGCAGCCTAGCGGGAGGGCGCGGCAATGAGCAGTTCTTC
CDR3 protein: CASSLAGGRGNEQFF

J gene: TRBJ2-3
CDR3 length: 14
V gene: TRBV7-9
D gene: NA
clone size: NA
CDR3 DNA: TGTGCCAGCAGCTTTACGGGTAGCACAGATACGCAGTATTTT
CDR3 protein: CASSFTGSTDTQYF

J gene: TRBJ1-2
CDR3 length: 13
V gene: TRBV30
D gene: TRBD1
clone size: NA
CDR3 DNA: TGTGCCTGGAGTCTCGACAGGGGCTATGGCTACACCTTC
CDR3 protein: CAWSLDRGYGYTF

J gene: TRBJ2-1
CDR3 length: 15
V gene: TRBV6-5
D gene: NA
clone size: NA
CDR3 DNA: TGTGCCAGCAGTTACTCGAGCCGGGGAGACAATGAGCAGTTCTTC
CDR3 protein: CASSYSSRGDNEQFF

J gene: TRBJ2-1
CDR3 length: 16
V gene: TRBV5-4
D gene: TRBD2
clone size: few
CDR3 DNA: TGTGCCAGCAGTTCCCGCGGGGGAAGCTCCTACAATGAGCAGTTCTTC
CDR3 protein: CASSSRGGSSYNEQFF

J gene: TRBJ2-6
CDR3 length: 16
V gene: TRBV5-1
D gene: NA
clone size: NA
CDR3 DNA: TGCGCCAGCAGCTTGGGGCAGTCTTCTGGGGCCAACGTCCTGACTTTC
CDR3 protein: CASSLGQSSGANVLTF

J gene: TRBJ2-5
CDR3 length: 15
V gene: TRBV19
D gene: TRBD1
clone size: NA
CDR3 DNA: TGTGCCACCTCCTCCGACAGGGCACGATCGGAGACCCAGTACTTC
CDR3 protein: CATSSDRARSETQYF

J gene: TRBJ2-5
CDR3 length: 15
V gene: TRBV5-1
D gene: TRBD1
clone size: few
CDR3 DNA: TGCGCCAGCAGCTATCGGACAGGGGCACAAGAGACCCAGTACTTC
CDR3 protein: CASSYRTGAQETQYF

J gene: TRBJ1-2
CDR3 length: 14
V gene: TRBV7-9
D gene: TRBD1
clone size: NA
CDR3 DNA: TGTGCCAGCAGCTTAGACCAGGGGGTCTATGGCTACACCTTC
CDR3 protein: CASSLDQGVYGYTF

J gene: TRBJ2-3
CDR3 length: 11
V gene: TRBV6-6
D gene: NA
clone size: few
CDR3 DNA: TGTGCCAGCAGTTTAGCAGATACGCAGTATTTT
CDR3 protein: CASSLADTQYF